These 8 T cell receptor beta chains originate from one sample sequenced in a study of T cells in Graves' hyperthyroidism and ophthalmopathy. TCR beta CDR3 regions were amplified from RNA. In the first-round RT-PCR of the TCR CDR3, the HTBI primer set was used. TCRdb reprocessed the multiplex PCR reads with MiXCR, giving one entry per CDR3 protein. The top ten hold less than 70% of the sample, which has under 350,000 distinct CDR3 sequences, 15% to 20% seen once. Material for sequencing was blood. The receptors here all came from a woman in her fifties or sixties with Graves' ophthalmopathy.

This clonotype was detected many times. This chain uses TRBV6-1 with TRBJ1-5; D unresolved. Germline V CDR1 and CDR2: MNHNS, SASEGT. CDR3 length equals 15 residues. Trimming pared 6 bases from V and 6 bases from J, leaving 18 bases between. The CDR3 here is CASSFERQGGQPQHF. CDR3 coding DNA: TGTGCCAGCAGCTTTGAGCGTCAAGGTGGTCAGCCCCAGCATTTT.

This clonotype was counted a few times. V usage is TRBV3-1 and J usage is TRBJ1-5, with D hard to call. CDR1 and CDR2 (germline): LGHDT, YNNKEL (reference sequence). V was cut by 1 base and J by 4 bases, with 11 bases left in between. CDR3 size: 15 residues. The CDR3 protein is CASSQGGPVNQPQHF. CDR3 DNA sequence: TGTGCCAGCAGCCAAGGCGGCCCAGTTAATCAGCCCCAGCATTTT. Full variable domain (rest looked up from reference TRBV3-1 and TRBJ1-5): DTAVSQTPKYLVTQMGNDKSIKCEQNLGHDTMYWYKQDSKKFLKIMFSYNNKELIINETVPNRFSPKSPDKAHLNLHINSLELGDSAVYFCASSQGGPVNQPQHFGDGTRLSIL.

This clonotype was recorded at least ten times. The chain couples TRBV7-9 to TRBJ1-1; no definite D call. Trimming cost V 3 bases and J 1 base, with 6 bases left between them. Germline assignment: CDR1 SEHNR and CDR2 FQNEAQ (reference sequence). The CDR3 is made up of 13 amino acids. The CDR3 DNA reads TGTGCCAGCAGCTTTACAACGAACACTGAAGCTTTCTTT. Protein product: CASSFTTNTEAFF.

Regarding this clonotype: This may be a read error, as it is one base from a much larger clone. The rearrangement uses TRBV24-1 and TRBJ2-6; D remains ambiguous. V shed 4 bases and J shed 3 bases, with 12 bases lying between them. Germline CDR1 is KGHDR and CDR2 is SFDVKD. The CDR3 totals 16 residues. The CDR3 coding sequence is TGTGCCACCAGTGACCCTGCCCTATTTGGGGCCAACGTCCTGACTTTC. Translation gives CATSDPALFGANVLTF.

This clonotype occurred many times. This sequence joins TRBV20-1 and TRBJ2-3; D is perhaps TRBD2 (5 bases). In germline, CDR1 is DFQATT, CDR2 SNEGSKA (reference sequence). V lost 6 bases to trimming and J lost 0 bases, with 16 bases between them. The CDR3 runs 15 residues. The CDR3 sequence: CSAQRRATSTDTQYF. CDR3 DNA sequence: TGCAGTGCCCAGCGGCGGGCAACTAGCACAGATACGCAGTATTTT.

Many counts were recorded for this clonotype. V is TRBV3-1 and J is TRBJ2-7, with TRBD2 identical over 7 bases. The CDR3 is made up of 15 amino acids. After removal of 2 bases from V and 7 bases from J, the junction contained 11 bases not matched to a gene. Per germline, CDR1 LGHDT and CDR2 YNNKEL (reference sequence). The CDR3 region is CASSQTSGWGGEQYF. The CDR3 coding sequence is TGTGCCAGCAGCCAAACCTCCGGATGGGGGGGAGAGCAGTACTTC.

This clonotype has just a few counts. The chain combines TRBV20-1 with TRBJ1-3; 10 bases are a match to TRBD1. Per germline, CDR1 DFQATT and CDR2 SNEGSKA (reference sequence). V gave up 0 bases and J gave up 4 bases; unmatched junction bases: 9. The CDR3 spans 17 residues. CDR3 sequence reads: CSARDPRQGATGNTIYF. The CDR3, as DNA: TGCAGTGCTAGAGACCCCAGACAGGGGGCGACGGGAAACACCATATATTTT.

As concerns this clonotype: A much larger clone differs from this one at a single base, so this may be a read error. This chain links TRBV28 with TRBJ2-2; weak D call: TRBD2 (5 bases). The germline V gene has CDR1 MDHEN and CDR2 SYDVKM. This CDR3 is 15 amino acids long. As DNA, the CDR3 is TGTGCCAGCAGTTTAATCGCCAGGAGCACCGGGGAGCTGCTTTTT. This translates into CASSLIARSTGELLF.